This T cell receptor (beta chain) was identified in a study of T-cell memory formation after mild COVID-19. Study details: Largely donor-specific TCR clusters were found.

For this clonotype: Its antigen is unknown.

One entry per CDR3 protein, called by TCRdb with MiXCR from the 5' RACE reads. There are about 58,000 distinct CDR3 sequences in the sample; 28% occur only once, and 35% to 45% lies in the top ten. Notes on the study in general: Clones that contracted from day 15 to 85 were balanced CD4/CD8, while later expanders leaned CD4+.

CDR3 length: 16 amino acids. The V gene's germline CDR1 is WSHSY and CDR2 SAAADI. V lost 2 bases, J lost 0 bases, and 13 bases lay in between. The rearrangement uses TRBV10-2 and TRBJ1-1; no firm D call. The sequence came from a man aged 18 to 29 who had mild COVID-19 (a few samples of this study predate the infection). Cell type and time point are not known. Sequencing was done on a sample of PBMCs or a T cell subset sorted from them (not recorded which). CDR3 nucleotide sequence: TGCGCCAGCAGTGAGGTCGTTGTCCGCATGAACACTGAAGCTTTCTTT. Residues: CASSEVVVRMNTEAFF.